This T cell receptor (beta chain) was sequenced during a study of T cells in Graves' hyperthyroidism and ophthalmopathy (dated by TCRdb to between 2018 and 2021). General notes on the study: Peripheral blood was collected at initial diagnosis, before any treatment. To identify TCR V-J signatures that set the groups apart, the researchers used a discovery cohort of about a hundred patients, made up of under 45 with Graves' ophthalmopathy and 57 with stable Graves' hyperthyroidism. An independent validation cohort of 18 to 20 hyperthyroidism patients and 15 or so patients who later progressed to ophthalmopathy tested prospective prediction of ophthalmopathy. The 75 to 100 discovery patients were divided at random into training and test sets in a 7:3 ratio. Thyroid tissue and blood T-cell repertoires from six Graves' hyperthyroidism patients were also compared in the study. After blood sampling, hyperthyroidism patients were treated with methimazole at a starting dose of 30 mg daily, and ophthalmopathy patients were treated with high-dose intravenous methylprednisolone. According to the paper, TCR Vbeta CDR3 sequencing was carried out on 135 peripheral blood samples, which came from under 50 ophthalmopathy, under 85 hyperthyroidism and some 17 progressor patients.

In its sample, this clonotype was seen once. This receptor's antigen is unknown. The record has no base qualities; no much larger clone is one base away. A solitary read yields weak support. Stable Graves' hyperthyroidism was defined as the absence of progression to ophthalmopathy over 18 months of follow-up. Hyperthyroidism patients were newly diagnosed, had a disease duration of under 2 months, and were aged 18 to 65 years. Exclusion was applied to patients with uncontrolled infections, other autoimmune diseases, pregnancy or lactation. Diagnoses were based on clinical symptoms, serum thyroxine and TRAb, thyroid ultrasound and orbital computed tomography. Ficoll-Paque density gradient centrifugation was used to isolate PBMCs from under 11 ml of fresh peripheral blood. Trizol reagent was used to extract total RNA, and RNA quality was then checked on an Agilent 2100 Bioanalyzer. Results the study describes overall, beyond this receptor: No statistical method was used to set the sample size in advance, and investigators knew the group allocation. A model built on a 13 V-J signature distinguished ophthalmopathy from stable hyperthyroidism, reaching about 88% sensitivity and under 84% specificity in cross-validation and 80%/75% in testing. In validation, the model predicted progression to ophthalmopathy with 55% to 71% sensitivity and approximately 78% specificity, a median of about 6 months before onset. Most expanded thyroid clonotypes (frequency above 0.001) were also found in blood, which suggests that blood repertoires may mirror thyroid immune responses.

Amplification of TCR beta CDR3 regions was carried out from RNA transcripts. For the first round of RT-PCR on the TCR CDR3, the HTBI primer set was used together with the Qiagen OneStep RT-PCR kit. The libraries were constructed in a second round of multiplex PCR and then size-selected and purified. The libraries were sequenced on an Illumina HiSeq2000 using paired-end 100 bp reads. The paper's processing steps were these. Raw data were processed with SOAPnuke, discarding reads with adapters, uncalled bases, mean Phred below 15, or no exact constant-primer or identifier match. COPE v1.2.5 was used to merge high-quality paired reads, and clonotypes were defined as unique nucleotide sequences. MiTCR v1.1 was used to align clonotypes to the IMGT TRBV, TRBD and TRBJ reference segments. The analysis included only V-J combinations with a frequency above 0.0001, which together covered more than 98% of the repertoires. A TCS score was defined as the ratio between F50 (clonal expansion) and ExV (chaos), using BLOSUM62-based TCRdist between CDR3 peptides within each V-J. Welch's t-statistics and random forest reduced 500 to 550 V-J features to 13, which were used in a naive Bayes classifier (R e1071). TCRdb reprocessing: public reads trimmed at Q25 with fastp, clones called with MiXCR, in-frame beta chains kept. Rows with a matching CDR3 protein are joined into one entry that keeps the most common DNA and genes. TCRdb's processing, not the study's, gives the V and J calls here. For this sample there are a few hundred thousand distinct CDR3 sequences; roughly an eighth appear just once. The ten largest make up more than 4.5% of the sample.

Trimmed from V: 4 bases; trimmed from J: 4 bases; junction bases lacking a gene match: 6. Sequences LNHDA (CDR1) and SQIVND (CDR2) are obtained from the germline V gene (reference sequence). There are 14 amino acids in the CDR3, from cysteine to phenylalanine inclusive. Kept here is only the CDR3 DNA, which spans 42 bases and is read in frame from base 1. This chain is built from TRBV19 and TRBJ2-5; 7 nucleotides in the junction match TRBD1. The sequence was obtained from a woman aged 18-29 years with Graves' hyperthyroidism. Sequencing input: blood. Read as DNA, the sequence is TGTGCCAGTAGTACCCGTACAGGGGCAGAGACCCAGTACTTC. The encoded protein is CASSTRTGAETQYF.